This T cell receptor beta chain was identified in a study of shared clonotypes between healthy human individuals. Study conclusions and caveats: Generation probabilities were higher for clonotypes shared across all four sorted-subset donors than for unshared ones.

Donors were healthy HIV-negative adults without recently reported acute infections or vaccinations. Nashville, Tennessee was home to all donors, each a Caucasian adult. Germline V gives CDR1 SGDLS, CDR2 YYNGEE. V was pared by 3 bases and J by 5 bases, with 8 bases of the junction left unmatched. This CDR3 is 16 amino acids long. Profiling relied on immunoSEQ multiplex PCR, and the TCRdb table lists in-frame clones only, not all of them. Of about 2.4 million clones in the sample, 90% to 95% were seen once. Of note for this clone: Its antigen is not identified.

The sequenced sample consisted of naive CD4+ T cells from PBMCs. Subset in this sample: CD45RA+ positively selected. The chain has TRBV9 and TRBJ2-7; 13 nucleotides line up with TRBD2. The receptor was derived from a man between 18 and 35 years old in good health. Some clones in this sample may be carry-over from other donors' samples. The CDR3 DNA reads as TGTGCCAGCAGCGGCTCCGGGACTAGCGGGACCCACGAGCAGTACTTC. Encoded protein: CASSGSGTSGTHEQYF. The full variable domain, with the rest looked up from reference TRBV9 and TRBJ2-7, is DSGVTQTPKHLITATGQRVTLRCSPRSGDLSVYWYQQSLDQGLQFLIQYYNGEERAKGNILERFSAQQFPDLHSELNLSSLELGDSALYFCASSGSGTSGTHEQYFGPGTRLTVT.